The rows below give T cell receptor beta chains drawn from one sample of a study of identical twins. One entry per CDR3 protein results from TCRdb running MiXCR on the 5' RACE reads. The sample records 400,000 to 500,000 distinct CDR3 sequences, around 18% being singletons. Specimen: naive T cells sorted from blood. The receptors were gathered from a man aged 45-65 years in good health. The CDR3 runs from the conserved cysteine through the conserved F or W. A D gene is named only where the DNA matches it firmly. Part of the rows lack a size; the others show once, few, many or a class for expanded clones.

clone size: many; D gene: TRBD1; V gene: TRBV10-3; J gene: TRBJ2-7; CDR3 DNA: TGTGCCATCAGACGGGACAGGGGGGTGTACGAGCAGTACTTC; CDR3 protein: CAIRRDRGVYEQYF
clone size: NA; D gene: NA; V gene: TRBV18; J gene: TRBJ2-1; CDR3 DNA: TGTGCCAGCTCACCTAGATCAGACTACAATGAGCAGTTCTTC; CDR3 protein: CASSPRSDYNEQFF
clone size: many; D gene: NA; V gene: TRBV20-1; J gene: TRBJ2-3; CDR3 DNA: TGCAGTGCTAGAGTTGGCACAGATACGCAGTATTTT; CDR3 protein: CSARVGTDTQYF
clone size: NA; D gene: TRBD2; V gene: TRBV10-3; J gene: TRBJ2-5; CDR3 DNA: TGTGCCATCAGCCGCTATAGCGGGAGCGGGGAGGTGGTCGAGACCCAGTACTTC; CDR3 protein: CAISRYSGSGEVVETQYF
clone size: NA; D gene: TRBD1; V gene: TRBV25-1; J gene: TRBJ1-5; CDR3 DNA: TGTGCCAGCAGCCAGACAGGGGTGGGGAATCAGCCCCAGCATTTT; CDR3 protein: CASSQTGVGNQPQHF
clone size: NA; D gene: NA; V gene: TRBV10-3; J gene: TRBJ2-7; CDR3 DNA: TGTGCCATCGGGGGGACTGCTGCAACCACCTACGAGCAGTACTTC; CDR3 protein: CAIGGTAATTYEQYF
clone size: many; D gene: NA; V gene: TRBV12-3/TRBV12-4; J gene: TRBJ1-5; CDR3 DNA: TGTGCCAGCAGTTTCGGGTTAGTTAGCAATCAGCCCCAGCATTTT; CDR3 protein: CASSFGLVSNQPQHF
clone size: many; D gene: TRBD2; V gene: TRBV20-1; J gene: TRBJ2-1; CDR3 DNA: TGCAGTGCTCTCGGGACTAGCGGTTCCAATGAGCAGTTCTTC; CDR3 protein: CSALGTSGSNEQFF
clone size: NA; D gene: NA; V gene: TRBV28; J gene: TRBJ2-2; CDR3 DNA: TGTGCCAGCATGACCCTGAACACCGGGGAGCTGTTTTTT; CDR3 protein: CASMTLNTGELFF
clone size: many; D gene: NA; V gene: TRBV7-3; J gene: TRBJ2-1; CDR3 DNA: TGTGCCAGCAGCTTACTTCTAATAAGTGAGCAGTTCTTC; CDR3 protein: CASSLLLISEQFF
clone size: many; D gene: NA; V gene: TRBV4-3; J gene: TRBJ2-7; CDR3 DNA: TGCGCCAGCAGCCCTCGAGTTCCCAGGGTCCACGAGCAGTACTTC; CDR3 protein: CASSPRVPRVHEQYF
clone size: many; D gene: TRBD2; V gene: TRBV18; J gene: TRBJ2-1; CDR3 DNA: TGTGCCAGCTCATCGGCTAGCGGGAGGGCCAGGGGTGAGCAGTTCTTC; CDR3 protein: CASSSASGRARGEQFF
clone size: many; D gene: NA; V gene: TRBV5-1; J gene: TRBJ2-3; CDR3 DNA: TGCGCCAGCAGCACAATCGACCCCACAGATACGCAGTATTTT; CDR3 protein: CASSTIDPTDTQYF
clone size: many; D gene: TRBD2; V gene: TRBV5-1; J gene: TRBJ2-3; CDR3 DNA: TGCGCCAGCAGCTCGGGCACTAGCGGGAGGGCGACAGACGATACGCAGTATTTT; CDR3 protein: CASSSGTSGRATDDTQYF
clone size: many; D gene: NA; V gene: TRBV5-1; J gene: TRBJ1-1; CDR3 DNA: TGCGCCAGCAGCCGCCGGCAGGACACTGAAGCTTTCTTT; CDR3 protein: CASSRRQDTEAFF
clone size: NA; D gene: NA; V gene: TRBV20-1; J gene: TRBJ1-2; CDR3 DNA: TGCAGTGCTAGAGTTCCAGGGGACGTTGGCTACACCTTC; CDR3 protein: CSARVPGDVGYTF
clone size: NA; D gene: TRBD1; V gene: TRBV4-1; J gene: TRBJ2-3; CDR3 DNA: TGCGCCAGCAGCCAAGATAATCAGGGGGTAGATACGCAGTATTTT; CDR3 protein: CASSQDNQGVDTQYF
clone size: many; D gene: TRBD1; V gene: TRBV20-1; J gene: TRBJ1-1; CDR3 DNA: TGCAGTGCTAGAGATCCCCTTACAGGGGCTGAAGCTTTCTTT; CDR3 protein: CSARDPLTGAEAFF
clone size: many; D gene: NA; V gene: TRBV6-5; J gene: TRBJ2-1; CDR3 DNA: TGTGCCAGCAGTTACCCCCCTCCAGCAGGGCAGTTCTTC; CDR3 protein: CASSYPPPAGQFF
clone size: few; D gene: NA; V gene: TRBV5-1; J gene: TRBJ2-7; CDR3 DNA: TGCGCCAGCAGCTACGGGGGCCCCTACGAGCAGTACTTC; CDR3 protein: CASSYGGPYEQYF
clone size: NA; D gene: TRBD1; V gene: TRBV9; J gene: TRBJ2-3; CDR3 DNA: TGTGCCAGCAGCGCCGGGACAGACCCTGGGGCCTCCTTCACAGATACGCAGTATTTT; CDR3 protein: CASSAGTDPGASFTDTQYF
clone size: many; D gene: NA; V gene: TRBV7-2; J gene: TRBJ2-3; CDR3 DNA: TGTGCCAGCAGCTTAGCAGGGCAAAGCACAGATACGCAGTATTTT; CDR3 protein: CASSLAGQSTDTQYF
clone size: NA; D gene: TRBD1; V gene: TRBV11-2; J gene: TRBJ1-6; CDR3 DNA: TGTGCCAGCAGCTTAGTTCTCGGGACAGCTAATTCACCCCTCCACTTT; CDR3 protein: CASSLVLGTANSPLHF
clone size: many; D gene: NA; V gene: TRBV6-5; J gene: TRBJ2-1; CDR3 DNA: TGTGCCAGCAATTATATTACAGTGATCAATGAGCAGTTCTTC; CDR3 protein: CASNYITVINEQFF
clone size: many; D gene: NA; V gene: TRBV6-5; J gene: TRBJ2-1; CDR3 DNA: TGTGCCAGCAGTTACTCCGTAGCGAGCTCCTACAATGAGCAGTTCTTC; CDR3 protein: CASSYSVASSYNEQFF
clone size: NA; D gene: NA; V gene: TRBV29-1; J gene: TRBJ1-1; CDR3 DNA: TGCAGCGTTGCCGAAGCTTTCTTT; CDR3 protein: CSVAEAFF
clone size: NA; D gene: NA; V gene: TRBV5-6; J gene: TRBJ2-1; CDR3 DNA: TGTGCCAGCAGCAAAAGCGAGGAGCAGTTCTTC; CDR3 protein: CASSKSEEQFF
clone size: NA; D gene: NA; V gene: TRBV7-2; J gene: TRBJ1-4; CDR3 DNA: TGTGCCAGCAGCCGGGGGCTGCTGGAGAAACTGTTTTTT; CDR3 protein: CASSRGLLEKLFF
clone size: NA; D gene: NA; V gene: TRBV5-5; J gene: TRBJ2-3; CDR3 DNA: TGTGCCAGCAGCTTGGAGGGGGTAAGCCCAGATACGCAGTATTTT; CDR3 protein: CASSLEGVSPDTQYF
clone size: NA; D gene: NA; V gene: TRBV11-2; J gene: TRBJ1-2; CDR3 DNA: TGTGCCAGCAGCTTAGTTCCAGGGGCCCATGGCTACACCTTC; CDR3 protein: CASSLVPGAHGYTF
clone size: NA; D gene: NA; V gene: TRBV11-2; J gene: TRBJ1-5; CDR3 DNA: TGTGCCAGCAGTCCAGCCAGCAATCAGCCCCAGCATTTT; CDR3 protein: CASSPASNQPQHF
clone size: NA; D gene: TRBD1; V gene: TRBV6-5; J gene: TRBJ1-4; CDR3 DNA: TGTGCCAGCAGTTATCCCCAGGGGGCCTCTAATGAAAAACTGTTTTTT; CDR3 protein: CASSYPQGASNEKLFF
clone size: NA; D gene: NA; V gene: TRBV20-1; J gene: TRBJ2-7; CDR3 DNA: TGCAGTGCTAGAGCAGGTGAAACCTACGAGCAGTACTTC; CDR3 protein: CSARAGETYEQYF
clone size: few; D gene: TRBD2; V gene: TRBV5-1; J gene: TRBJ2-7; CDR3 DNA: TGCGCCAGCAGCTTGGGAGCGGGAGAAAACGAGCAGTACTTC; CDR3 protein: CASSLGAGENEQYF
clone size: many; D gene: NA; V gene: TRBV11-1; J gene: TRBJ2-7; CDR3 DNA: TGTGCCAGCAGCTCCGGAGGGAAAAGGGTGGGATCCTACGAGCAGTACTTC; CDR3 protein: CASSSGGKRVGSYEQYF
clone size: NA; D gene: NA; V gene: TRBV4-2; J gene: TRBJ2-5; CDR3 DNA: TGTGCCAGCAGCCAAGACCGCAGGGTAGAGGAGACCCAGTACTTC; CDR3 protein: CASSQDRRVEETQYF
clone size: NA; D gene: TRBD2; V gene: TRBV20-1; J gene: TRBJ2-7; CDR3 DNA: TGCAGTGCTAGGAGACTAGCGGGAGGCCTCTCCTACGAGCAGTACTTC; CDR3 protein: CSARRLAGGLSYEQYF
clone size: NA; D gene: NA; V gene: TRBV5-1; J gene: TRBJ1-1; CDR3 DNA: TGCGCCAGCAGCTTGACTTTGCGGGGGGAAGGCACTGAAGCTTTCTTT; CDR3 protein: CASSLTLRGEGTEAFF
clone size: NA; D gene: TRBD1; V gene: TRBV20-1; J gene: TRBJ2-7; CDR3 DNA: TGCAGTGCTCCGGGACAGGGGAACATCGAGCAGTACTTC; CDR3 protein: CSAPGQGNIEQYF
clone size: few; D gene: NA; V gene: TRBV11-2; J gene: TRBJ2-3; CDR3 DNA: TGTGCCAGCAGCTCAAACCCGGGGCTTTACACAGATACGCAGTATTTT; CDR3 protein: CASSSNPGLYTDTQYF
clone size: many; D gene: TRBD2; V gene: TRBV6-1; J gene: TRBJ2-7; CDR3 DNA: TGTGCCAGCAGCCGAATCCTAGCGGCTCCCTCCTACGAGCAGTACTTC; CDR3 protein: CASSRILAAPSYEQYF
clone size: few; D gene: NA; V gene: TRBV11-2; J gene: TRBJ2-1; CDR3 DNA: TGTGCCAGCAGCCCGCTACTAAGCTCCTACAATGAGCAGTTCTTC; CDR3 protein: CASSPLLSSYNEQFF
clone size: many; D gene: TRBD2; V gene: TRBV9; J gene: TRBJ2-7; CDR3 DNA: TGTGCCAGCAGCGTAGAGGAACTAGCGGGAGCCTACGAGCAGTACTTC; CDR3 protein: CASSVEELAGAYEQYF
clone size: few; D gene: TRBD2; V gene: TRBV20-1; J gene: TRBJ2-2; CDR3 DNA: TGCAGTGCTAGAGATGTAAGGGAGGGGTCCCCCGGGGAGCTGTTTTTT; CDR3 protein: CSARDVREGSPGELFF
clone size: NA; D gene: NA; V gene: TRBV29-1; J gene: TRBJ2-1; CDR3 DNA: TGCAGCGTTGCCGGCAAGATGAGAAATGAGCAGTTCTTC; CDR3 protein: CSVAGKMRNEQFF